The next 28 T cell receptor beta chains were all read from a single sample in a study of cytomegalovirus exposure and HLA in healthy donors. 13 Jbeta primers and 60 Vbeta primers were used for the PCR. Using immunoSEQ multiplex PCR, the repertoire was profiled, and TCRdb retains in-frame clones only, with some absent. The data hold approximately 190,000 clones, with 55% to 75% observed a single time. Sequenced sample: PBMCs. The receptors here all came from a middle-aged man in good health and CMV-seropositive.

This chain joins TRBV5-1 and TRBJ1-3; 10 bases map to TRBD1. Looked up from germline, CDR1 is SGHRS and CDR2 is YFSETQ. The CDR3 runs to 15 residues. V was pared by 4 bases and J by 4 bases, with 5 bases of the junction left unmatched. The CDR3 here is CASSGTGVSGNTIYF. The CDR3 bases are TGCGCCAGCAGCGGGACAGGGGTATCAGGAAACACCATATATTTT.

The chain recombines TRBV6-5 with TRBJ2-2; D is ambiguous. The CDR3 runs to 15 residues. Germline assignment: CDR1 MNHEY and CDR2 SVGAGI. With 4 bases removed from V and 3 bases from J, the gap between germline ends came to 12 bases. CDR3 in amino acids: CASSSPLRYTGELFF. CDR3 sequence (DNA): TGTGCCAGCAGTTCCCCCCTCAGATACACCGGGGAGCTGTTTTTT.

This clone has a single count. DNA for the CDR3: TGTGCCAGCAGCTGGACTAGCGGGGATATTACGCAGTATTTT. Its protein is CASSWTSGDITQYF. V is TRBV9 and J is TRBJ2-3; 12 bases align to TRBD2. The CDR3 loop spans 14 amino acids. Germline V CDR1 and CDR2: SGDLS, YYNGEE. Trimming at V came to 4 bases and at J to 8 bases, leaving 5 bases not matched to a gene.

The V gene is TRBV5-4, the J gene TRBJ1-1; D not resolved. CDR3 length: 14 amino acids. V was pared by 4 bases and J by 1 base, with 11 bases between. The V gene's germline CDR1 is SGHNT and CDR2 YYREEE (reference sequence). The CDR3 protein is CASSPEPGNTEAFF. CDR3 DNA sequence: TGTGCCAGCAGCCCCGAGCCGGGGAACACTGAAGCTTTCTTT.

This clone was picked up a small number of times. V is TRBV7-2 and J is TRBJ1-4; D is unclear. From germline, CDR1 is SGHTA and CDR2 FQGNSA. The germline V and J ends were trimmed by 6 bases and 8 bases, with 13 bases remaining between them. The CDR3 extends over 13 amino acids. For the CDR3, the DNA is TGTGCCAGCAGTCAAGGGAGGCAGGAAAAACTGTTTTTT. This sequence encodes CASSQGRQEKLFF.

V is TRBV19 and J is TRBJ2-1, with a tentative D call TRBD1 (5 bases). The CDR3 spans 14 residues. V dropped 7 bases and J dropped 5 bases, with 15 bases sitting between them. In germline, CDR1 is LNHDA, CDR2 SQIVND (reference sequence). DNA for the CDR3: TGTGCCAGTATAAAGGGGAAAGAGGACAATGAGCAGTTCTTC. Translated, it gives CASIKGKEDNEQFF.

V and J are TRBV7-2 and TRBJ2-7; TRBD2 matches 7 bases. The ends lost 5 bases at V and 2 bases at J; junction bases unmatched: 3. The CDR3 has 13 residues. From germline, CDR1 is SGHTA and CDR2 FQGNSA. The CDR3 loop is CASSRGTTYEQYF. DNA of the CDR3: TGTGCCAGCAGCAGAGGGACTACCTACGAGCAGTACTTC.

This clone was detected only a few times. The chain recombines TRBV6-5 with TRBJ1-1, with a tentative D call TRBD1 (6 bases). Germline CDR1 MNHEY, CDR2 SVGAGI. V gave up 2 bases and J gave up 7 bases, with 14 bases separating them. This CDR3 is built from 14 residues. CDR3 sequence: CASSYGGAAIEAFF. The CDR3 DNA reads TGTGCCAGCAGTTACGGGGGGGCAGCCATTGAAGCTTTCTTT.

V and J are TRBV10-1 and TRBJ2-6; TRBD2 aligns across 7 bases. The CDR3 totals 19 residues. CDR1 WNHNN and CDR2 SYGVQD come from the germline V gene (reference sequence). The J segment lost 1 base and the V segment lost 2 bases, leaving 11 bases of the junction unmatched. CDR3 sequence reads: CASSEGTGGRSSGANVLTF. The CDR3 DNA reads TGCGCCAGCAGTGAGGGGACGGGGGGACGCTCATCTGGGGCCAACGTCCTGACTTTC.

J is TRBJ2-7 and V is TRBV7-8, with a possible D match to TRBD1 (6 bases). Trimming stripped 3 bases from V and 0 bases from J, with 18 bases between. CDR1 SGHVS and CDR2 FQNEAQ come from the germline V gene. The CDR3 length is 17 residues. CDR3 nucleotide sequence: TGTGCCAGCAGCTTTATGAGGGACACTTTAGTCTCCTACGAGCAGTACTTC. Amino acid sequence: CASSFMRDTLVSYEQYF.

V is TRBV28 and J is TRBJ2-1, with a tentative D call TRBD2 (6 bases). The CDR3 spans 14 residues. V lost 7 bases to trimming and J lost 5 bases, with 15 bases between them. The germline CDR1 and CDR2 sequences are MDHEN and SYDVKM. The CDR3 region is CASKGSGYDNEQFF. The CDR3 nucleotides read TGTGCCAGCAAAGGGAGCGGGTACGACAATGAGCAGTTCTTC.

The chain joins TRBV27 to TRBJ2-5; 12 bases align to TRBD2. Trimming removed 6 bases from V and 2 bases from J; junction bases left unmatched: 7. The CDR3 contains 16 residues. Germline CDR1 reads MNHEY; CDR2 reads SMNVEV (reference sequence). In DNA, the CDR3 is TGTGCCAGCAGATCATTTGGACTAGCGGGGCAAGAGACCCAGTACTTC. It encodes CASRSFGLAGQETQYF.

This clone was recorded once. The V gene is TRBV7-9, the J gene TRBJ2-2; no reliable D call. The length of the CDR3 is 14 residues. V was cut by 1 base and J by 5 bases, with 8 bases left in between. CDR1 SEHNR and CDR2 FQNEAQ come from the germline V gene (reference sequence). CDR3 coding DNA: TGTGCCAGCAGCTTAGGGCAGACTACCGGGGAGCTGTTTTTT. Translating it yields CASSLGQTTGELFF.

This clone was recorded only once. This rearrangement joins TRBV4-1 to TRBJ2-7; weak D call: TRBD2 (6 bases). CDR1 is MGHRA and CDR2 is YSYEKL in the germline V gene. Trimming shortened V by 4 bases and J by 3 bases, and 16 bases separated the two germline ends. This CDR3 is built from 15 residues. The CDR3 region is CASSLGRGSGYEQYF. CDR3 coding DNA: TGCGCCAGCAGCCTCGGACGGGGGTCCGGCTACGAGCAGTACTTC.

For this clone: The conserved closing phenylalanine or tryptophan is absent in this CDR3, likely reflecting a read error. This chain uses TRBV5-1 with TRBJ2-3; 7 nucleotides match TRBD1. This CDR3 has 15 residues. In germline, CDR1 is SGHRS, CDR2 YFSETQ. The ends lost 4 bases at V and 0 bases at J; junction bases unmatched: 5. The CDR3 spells CASSIGTASTDTQYL. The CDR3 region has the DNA TGCGCCAGCAGCATAGGGACAGCTAGCACAGATACGCAGTATCTT.

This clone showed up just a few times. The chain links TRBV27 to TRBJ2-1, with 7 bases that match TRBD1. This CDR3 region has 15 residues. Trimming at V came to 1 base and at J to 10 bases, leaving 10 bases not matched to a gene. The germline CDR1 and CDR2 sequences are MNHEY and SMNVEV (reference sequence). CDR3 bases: TGTGCCAGCAGTTTATGGGCGACAGGGATCGGGGAGCAGTTCTTC. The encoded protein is CASSLWATGIGEQFF.

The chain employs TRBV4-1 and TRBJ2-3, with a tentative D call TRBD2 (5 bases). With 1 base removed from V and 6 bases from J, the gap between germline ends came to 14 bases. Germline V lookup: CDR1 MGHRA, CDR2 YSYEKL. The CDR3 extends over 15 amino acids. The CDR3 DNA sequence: TGCGCCAGCAGCCAAGCCGGACTCCCTGCGGATACGCAGTATTTT. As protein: CASSQAGLPADTQYF.

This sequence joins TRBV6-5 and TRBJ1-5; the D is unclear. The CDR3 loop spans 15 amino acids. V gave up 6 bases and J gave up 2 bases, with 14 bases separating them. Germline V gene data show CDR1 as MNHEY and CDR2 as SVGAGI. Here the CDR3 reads CASRAGLMGNQPQHF. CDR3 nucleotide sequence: TGTGCCAGCAGGGCCGGACTGATGGGCAATCAGCCCCAGCATTTT.

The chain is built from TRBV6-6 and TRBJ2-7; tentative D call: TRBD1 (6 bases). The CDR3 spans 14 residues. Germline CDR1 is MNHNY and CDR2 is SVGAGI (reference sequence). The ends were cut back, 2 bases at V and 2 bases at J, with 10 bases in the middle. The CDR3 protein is CASSYLGATYEQYF. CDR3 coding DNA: TGTGCCAGCAGTTACCTGGGGGCAACCTACGAGCAGTACTTC.

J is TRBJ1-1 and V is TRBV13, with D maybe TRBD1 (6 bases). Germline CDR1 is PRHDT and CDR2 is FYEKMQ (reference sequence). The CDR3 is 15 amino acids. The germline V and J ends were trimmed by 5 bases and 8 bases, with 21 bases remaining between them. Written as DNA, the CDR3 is TGTGCCAGCAGCCCCTCCGGCCAGGGGTGGTTAGAAGCTTTCTTT. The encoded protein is CASSPSGQGWLEAFF. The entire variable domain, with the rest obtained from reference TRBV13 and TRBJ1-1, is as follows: AAGVIQSPRHLIKEKRETATLKCYPIPRHDTVYWYQQGPGQDPQFLISFYEKMQSDKGSIPDRFSAQQFSDYHSELNMSSLELGDSALYFCASSPSGQGWLEAFFGQGTRLTVV.

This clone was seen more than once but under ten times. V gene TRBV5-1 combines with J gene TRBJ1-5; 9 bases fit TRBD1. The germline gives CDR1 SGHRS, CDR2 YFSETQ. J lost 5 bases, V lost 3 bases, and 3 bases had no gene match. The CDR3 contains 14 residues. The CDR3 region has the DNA TGCGCCAGCAGCTCGGACAGGGGTGATCAGCCCCAGCATTTT. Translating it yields CASSSDRGDQPQHF.

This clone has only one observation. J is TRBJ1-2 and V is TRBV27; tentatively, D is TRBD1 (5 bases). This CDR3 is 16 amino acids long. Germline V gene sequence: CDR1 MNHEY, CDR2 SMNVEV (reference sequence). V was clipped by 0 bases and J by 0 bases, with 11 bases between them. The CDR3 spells CASSLSMAGSNYGYTF. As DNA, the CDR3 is TGTGCCAGCAGTTTATCGATGGCAGGGTCTAACTATGGCTACACCTTC.

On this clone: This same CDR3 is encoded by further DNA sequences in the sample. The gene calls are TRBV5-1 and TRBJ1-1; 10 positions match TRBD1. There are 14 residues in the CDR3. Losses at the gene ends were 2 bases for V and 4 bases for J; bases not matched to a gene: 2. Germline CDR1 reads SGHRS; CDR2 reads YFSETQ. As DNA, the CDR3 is TGCGCCAGCAGCTTACGGACAGGGGGCACTGAAGCTTTCTTT. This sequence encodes CASSLRTGGTEAFF.

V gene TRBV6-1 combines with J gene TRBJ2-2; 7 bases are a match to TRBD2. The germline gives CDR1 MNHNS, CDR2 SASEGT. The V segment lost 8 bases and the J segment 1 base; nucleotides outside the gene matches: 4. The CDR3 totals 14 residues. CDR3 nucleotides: TGTGCCAGCGGGCGGACTAGGAACACCGGGGAGCTGTTTTTT. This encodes CASGRTRNTGELFF.

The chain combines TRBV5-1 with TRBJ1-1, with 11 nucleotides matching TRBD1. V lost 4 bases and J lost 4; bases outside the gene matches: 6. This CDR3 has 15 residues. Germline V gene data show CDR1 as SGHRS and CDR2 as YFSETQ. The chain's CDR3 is CASSPGQGAGTEAFF. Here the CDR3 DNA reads TGCGCCAGCAGCCCAGGACAGGGGGCTGGCACTGAAGCTTTCTTT.

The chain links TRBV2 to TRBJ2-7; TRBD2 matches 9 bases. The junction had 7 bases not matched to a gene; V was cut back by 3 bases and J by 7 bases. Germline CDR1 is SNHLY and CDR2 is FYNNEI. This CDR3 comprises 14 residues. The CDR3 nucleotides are TGTGCCAGCAGTGAGTGGCGGCGGGGGGGGGAGCAGTACTTC. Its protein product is CASSEWRRGGEQYF. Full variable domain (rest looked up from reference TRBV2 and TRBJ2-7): EPEVTQTPSHQVTQMGQEVILRCVPISNHLYFYWYRQILGQKVEFLVSFYNNEISEKSEIFDDQFSVERPDGSNFTLKIRSTKLEDSAMYFCASSEWRRGGEQYFGPGTRLTVT.

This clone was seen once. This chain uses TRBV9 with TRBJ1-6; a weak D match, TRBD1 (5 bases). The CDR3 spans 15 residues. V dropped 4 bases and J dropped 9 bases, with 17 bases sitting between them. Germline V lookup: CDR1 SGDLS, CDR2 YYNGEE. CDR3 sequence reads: CASSTGPQGISPLHF. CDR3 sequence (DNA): TGTGCCAGCAGCACCGGGCCTCAGGGAATTTCACCCCTCCACTTT.

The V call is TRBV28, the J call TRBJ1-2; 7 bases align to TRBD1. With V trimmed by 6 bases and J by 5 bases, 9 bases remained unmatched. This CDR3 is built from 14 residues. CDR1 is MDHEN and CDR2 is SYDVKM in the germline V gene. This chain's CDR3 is CASRVTGEIYGYTF. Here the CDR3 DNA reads TGTGCCAGCAGGGTAACAGGGGAAATTTATGGCTACACCTTC.